This is a list of T cell receptor beta chains from one sample in a study of graft-versus-host responses after intestinal transplantation. These receptors have no identified antigens. Only in-frame clones appear in the TCRdb table, and some are missing; sequencing was by immunoSEQ multiplex PCR. The sample comprises over 70,000 clones, about four fifths of which are singletons, and about a sixth rests with the top ten. The sequences come from unstimulated CD8+ T cells sorted from spleen or lymph node cells, collected before intestinal transplant. The source is a human donor who received an intestinal transplant. Each CDR3 is given with its conserved first and last residue.

v_call cdr3_length cdr3_aa
TRBV6-1 15 CASSEPTGANTEAFF
TRBV25-1 13 CASSESNQETQYF
TRBV5-1 17 CASIGRESGSIDNEQFF
TRBV4-2 16 CASSQKTSGSTDTQYF
TRBV29-1 10 CSAQDNEQFF
TRBV27 15 CASSFSTPSEYEQYF
TRBV6-1 12 CASISPLDEQYF
TRBV4-1 14 CASSQEEGQETQYF
TRBV5-1 13 CASSPGITGELFF
TRBV9 15 CASSVGGFLGDEQFF
TRBV9 14 CASSPLDSGNTIYF
TRBV9 15 CASSVAGLSTDTQYF
TRBV27 16 CASSPFGLADTDTQYF
TRBV19 13 CASSIIQGYEQYF
TRBV4-2 14 CASSQVTGPEKLFF
TRBV13 12 CASSSGTRGYTF
TRBV7-3 15 CASSLGGRSGETQYF
TRBV6-4 15 CASSDSAGGYNEQFF
TRBV7-6 14 CASSLITSAPEQFF
TRBV4-2 15 CASSQVHTARNTIYF
TRBV7-9 16 CASSFPSGGGEETQYF
TRBV7-3 13 CASSLIPYNEQFF
TRBV4-1 17 CASSQGAVRQGNNEQFF
TRBV5-4 14 CASSLEAGAHEQYF
TRBV10-2 15 CASSEWGQGEETQYF
TRBV7-2 13 CASSPGTVLEAFF
TRBV29-1 13 CSCMLANYNEQFF
TRBV30 15 CAWSESGGASYEQYF
TRBV13 16 CASSPTGEDMNTEAFF
TRBV19 18 CASSISQGSGGRRYEQYF
TRBV6-5 16 CASSYLGQDSNQPQHF
TRBV29-1 14 CSVDMTEWDSEAFF
TRBV7-9 15 CASSLRDGQKTEAFF
TRBV2 14 CASRKGGIYQPQHF
TRBV5-5 15 CASSPGRGFQETQYF
TRBV30 11 CAWSIDNEQFF
TRBV11-1 17 CASSLRGQGALGEKLFF
TRBV6-5 12 CASGHPLNEQFF
TRBV28 16 CASSLTPQGFTDTQYF
TRBV6-1 15 CASSFDSGGGDEQFF
TRBV5-4 14 CASSLGQGAYEQYF
TRBV21-1 17 CASSKVCGTGNNSPLHF
TRBV7-9 16 CASSSTSGQDNEKLFF
TRBV28 13 CASSLGRNTEAFF
TRBV4-1 14 CASSQEEGNYGYTF
TRBV7-9 16 CASSPHTRAENTEAFF
TRBV9 17 CASSADRLAGSTDTQYF
TRBV6-5 14 CASSYIRRSNEQYF
TRBV21-1 16 CASSNGPGHKDYGYTF
TRBV9 16 CASSAQRVETLETQYF
TRBV6-5 13 CASSEAPYYEQYF
TRBV28 16 CASSSPTRMGGNEQFF
TRBV7-9 15 CASSSSLQGPQPQHF
TRBV27 16 CASSFRRQASSYEQYF
TRBV13 16 CASSPWTGGGNEKLFF
TRBV7-6 13 CASSPGPKNIQYF
TRBV27 14 CASSWLEGHNEQFF
TRBV6-5 16 CASSYSNPPLRETQYF
TRBV6-1 14 CASSFRDRGDIQYF
TRBV6-6 14 CASSDRTLNQPQHF